The clone carrying this T cell receptor (beta chain) has more than one count but fewer than ten. The antigen is unknown. With 60 Vbeta and 13 Jbeta primers, the PCR was carried out. As originally analysed: Unique TCR beta chains totaled roughly 80 million in a later count, with some 10 million of them shared. Here immunoSEQ multiplex PCR was the method, and the copy in TCRdb shows in-frame clones only, minus some. V, J and clone size derive from that table, while D and trimming were established from the DNA sequence. Of about 220,000 clones in the sample, approximately 79% were seen once. After removal of 4 bases from V and 5 bases from J, the junction contained 7 bases not matched to a gene. The CDR3 has 14 amino acids. From germline, CDR1 is MGHRA and CDR2 YSYEKL. The data belong to a study of cytomegalovirus exposure and HLA in healthy donors. Overall study results and limits: The majority of TCR sequences were rare, yet some public TCRs appeared in many donors.

The sequence derives from a male donor in good health and CMV-seronegative. The V gene is TRBV4-1, the J gene TRBJ2-5; TRBD1 matches at 7 bases. Sequences were obtained from PBMCs. The CDR3 reads CASSLRDSQETQYF. In nucleotides, the CDR3 is TGCGCCAGCAGCCTTCGGGACAGCCAGGAGACCCAGTACTTC.